This T cell receptor (beta chain) came from a study of blood T cell repertoires in COVID-19. Study at large: COVID-19 samples collected from the United States, Italy and Spain covered acute and convalescent phases.

This clone came up a few times. Assay used: immunoSEQ multiplex PCR; TCRdb lists only in-frame clones, some missing. The sample contains some 300,000 clones, 70% to 90% of which appear only once. The CDR3 spans 14 residues. Trimming pared 6 bases from V and 7 bases from J, leaving 15 bases between. Germline V CDR1 and CDR2: KGHDR, SFDVKD. This receptor was obtained from a woman in her 30s who had recovered from COVID-19. V gene TRBV24-1 combines with J gene TRBJ1-5, with no clear D. The sample was peripheral blood. The CDR3 DNA sequence: TGTGCCACCAGTTCTGCGCGGGGAGACCAGCCCCAGCATTTT. Translating gives CATSSARGDQPQHF.